The next 30 T cell receptor beta chains were all read from a single sample in a study of cytomegalovirus exposure and HLA in healthy donors. Primers for the PCR totalled 60 Vbeta and 13 Jbeta. TCRdb's copy holds only in-frame clones and misses some; the assay was immunoSEQ multiplex PCR. The sample includes fewer than 200,000 clones, 80% seen only once; the top ten take about 5%. Source material: PBMCs. The receptors were gathered from a woman in her fifties or sixties in good health and CMV-seropositive.

The chain has TRBV6-1 and TRBJ2-3; the D gene is possibly TRBD2 (5 bases). The CDR3 totals 13 residues. Trimming shortened V by 5 bases and J by 3 bases, and 9 bases separated the two germline ends. Germline V gene sequence: CDR1 MNHNS, CDR2 SASEGT. The chain's CDR3 is CASSSLATDTQYF. As DNA, the CDR3 is TGTGCCAGCAGTTCCCTAGCAACAGATACGCAGTATTTT.

There are a few counts of this clone. J is TRBJ2-5 and V is TRBV4-1; D may be TRBD1 (6 bases). The germline V gene encodes CDR1 MGHRA and CDR2 YSYEKL. Trimming pared 5 bases from V and 4 bases from J, leaving 14 bases between. CDR3 length: 14 amino acids. The CDR3, as DNA: TGCGCCAGCAGCTACGGGACACTGAGAGAGACCCAGTACTTC. Amino acid sequence: CASSYGTLRETQYF.

The rearrangement joins TRBV4-2 to TRBJ2-5, with D hard to call. Looked up from germline, CDR1 is LGHNA and CDR2 is YNFKEQ. The CDR3 has 13 amino acids. V lost 0 bases, J lost 4 bases, and 6 bases lay in between. CDR3 protein: CASSQDGRETQYF. CDR3 coding DNA: TGTGCCAGCAGCCAAGATGGCAGAGAGACCCAGTACTTC.

This clone is a singleton in its sample. The chain employs TRBV28 and TRBJ2-5; a possible D gene is TRBD2 (5 bases). The end of the DNA aligns better with TRBJ2-7, so the J call may be wrong. Per germline, CDR1 MDHEN and CDR2 SYDVKM. The CDR3 consists of 15 residues. The CDR3 sequence: CASSLWASMGYEQYF. The CDR3 coding sequence is TGTGCCAGCAGTTTATGGGCTAGCATGGGCTACGAGCAGTACTTC.

The chain links TRBV28 to TRBJ1-1; maybe TRBD1 (5 bases). Germline CDR1 MDHEN, CDR2 SYDVKM. The CDR3 contains 15 residues. V lost 6 bases, J lost 4 bases, and 18 bases lay in between. This CDR3 reads CASSPLGGGSTEAFF. CDR3 nucleotide sequence: TGTGCCAGCAGCCCCCTCGGGGGTGGGAGCACTGAAGCTTTCTTT.

The chain joins TRBV6-1 to TRBJ1-4; D not resolved. Trimming left V 8 bases short and J 7 bases short, with 14 bases between. The CDR3 is 13 residues long. The V gene's germline CDR1 is MNHNS and CDR2 SASEGT. The DNA of the CDR3 is TGTGCCAGCTTGGGGAGTTCGGGTGAAAAACTGTTTTTT. Its protein product is CASLGSSGEKLFF.

This clone was recorded only once. The rearrangement links TRBV25-1 to TRBJ2-1; D not resolved. Trimming pared 1 base from V and 4 bases from J, leaving 5 bases between. This CDR3 is built from 13 residues. Germline V gene data show CDR1 as MGHDK and CDR2 as SYGVNS. Written as DNA, the CDR3 is TGTGCCAGCAGTGAATTCGCGTACAATGAGCAGTTCTTC. Protein sequence: CASSEFAYNEQFF. Variable domain in full (rest from reference TRBV25-1 and TRBJ2-1): EADIYQTPRYLVIGTGKKITLECSQTMGHDKMYWYQQDPGMELHLIHYSYGVNSTEKGDLSSESTVSRIRTEHFPLTLESARPSHTSQYLCASSEFAYNEQFFGPGTRLTVL.

The chain links TRBV19 to TRBJ1-5, with D perhaps TRBD1 (6 bases). Germline values: CDR1 LNHDA, CDR2 SQIVND (reference sequence). The CDR3 length is 14 residues. V was cut by 10 bases and J by 3 bases, with 16 bases left in between. In DNA, the CDR3 is TGTGCCACTTTGGGGCACAGGGACAATCAGCCCCAGCATTTT. Its translation is CATLGHRDNQPQHF.

The genes are TRBV27 and TRBJ2-7, with TRBD2 matching over 12 bases. The CDR3 contains 16 residues. J was trimmed by 6 bases and V by 3 bases; bases with no gene match: 9. Germline V CDR1 and CDR2: MNHEY, SMNVEV (reference sequence). CDR3 sequence: CASSFYSTSGGFEQYF. CDR3 in DNA: TGTGCCAGCAGTTTTTACTCGACTAGCGGGGGATTCGAGCAGTACTTC.

V and J are TRBV28 and TRBJ2-7; possible D gene TRBD1, 5 bases. From germline, CDR1 is MDHEN and CDR2 SYDVKM. There are 13 residues in the CDR3. V lost 6 bases and J lost 3, with 12 bases in between. The CDR3 sequence: CASRKLGDYEQYF. The CDR3 DNA follows: TGTGCCAGCAGGAAATTAGGGGACTACGAGCAGTACTTC.

Of note for this clone: Because the CDR3 is missing its conserved closing phenylalanine or tryptophan, this is likely a read error. V usage is TRBV18 and J usage is TRBJ1-5, with 8 bases identical to TRBD1. CDR1 is KGHSH and CDR2 is LQKENI in the germline V gene. The junction had 5 bases not matched to a gene; V was cut back by 6 bases and J by 1 base. The CDR3 contains 15 residues. This CDR3 reads CASSGQGASNQPQHL. The CDR3 region has the DNA TGTGCCAGCTCCGGGCAGGGGGCAAGCAATCAGCCCCAGCATCTT.

This chain joins TRBV19 and TRBJ2-2, with TRBD1 identical over 11 bases. With 6 bases clipped from V and 6 bases from J, the junction kept 12 bases outside the gene matches. Germline V gives CDR1 LNHDA, CDR2 SQIVND (reference sequence). The length of the CDR3 is 17 residues. Here the CDR3 reads CASSYSGTGGGAGELFF. Here the CDR3 DNA reads TGTGCCAGTAGCTACTCCGGGACAGGGGGTGGAGCCGGGGAGCTGTTTTTT.

V and J are TRBV7-2 and TRBJ2-7; 7 positions match TRBD2. The junction had 8 bases not matched to a gene; V was cut back by 1 base and J by 5 bases. The CDR3 has 15 residues. Germline V gene lookup returns CDR1 SGHTA and CDR2 FQGNSA. The CDR3 region has the DNA TGTGCCAGCAGCTTAGAAGCGGGGTTCCACGACGAGCAGTACTTC. This sequence encodes CASSLEAGFHDEQYF.

This clone was detected only once. The V call is TRBV30, the J call TRBJ2-5; D possibly corresponds to TRBD1 (5 bases). CDR1 is GTSNPN, CDR2 SVGIG, per germline (reference sequence). CDR3 length: 17 amino acids. Between the trimmed V and J ends, which lost 0 bases and 2 bases, there was a span of 19 bases. The CDR3 coding sequence is TGTGCCTGGAGTGTACTGGTGGGTAAAGGGGATCAAGAGACCCAGTACTTC. Amino acids: CAWSVLVGKGDQETQYF.

This clone was observed a single time. At one end the junction does not follow the germline gene, possibly because of a read error. The chain recombines TRBV6-1 with TRBJ2-7; no definite D call. From germline, CDR1 is MNHNS and CDR2 SASEGT. The CDR3 spans 12 residues. Here the CDR3 reads CASSEDLHGQYF. The CDR3 DNA is TGTGCCAGCAGCGAAGACCTCCACGGGCAGTACTTC.

The V gene is TRBV5-4, the J gene TRBJ2-3; 7 nucleotides line up with TRBD1. This CDR3 region has 14 residues. CDR1 is SGHNT, CDR2 YYREEE, per germline (reference sequence). J lost 6 bases, V lost 3 bases, and 7 bases had no gene match. CDR3 loop: CASSSDPGGDTQYF. CDR3 DNA sequence: TGTGCCAGCAGCTCCGACCCAGGGGGTGATACGCAGTATTTT.

V is TRBV30 and J is TRBJ2-5; 9 nucleotides match TRBD2. Germline CDR1 GTSNPN, CDR2 SVGIG (reference sequence). The V gene end was trimmed by 0 bases and the J gene end by 7 bases; junction bases not matched to a gene: 9. The CDR3 totals 15 residues. The CDR3 spells CAWSVRGGAASTQYF. The CDR3 coding sequence is TGTGCCTGGAGTGTCCGCGGGGGGGCGGCGTCGACCCAGTACTTC.

The V and J genes are TRBV4-3 and TRBJ2-5; D perhaps matches TRBD2 (6 bases). This CDR3 has 14 residues. Looked up from germline, CDR1 is LGHNA and CDR2 is YSLEER. V was cut by 3 bases and J by 2 bases, with 10 bases left in between. DNA for the CDR3: TGCGCCAGCAGCCAGGAGGGACTTCAAGAGACCCAGTACTTC. It codes for CASSQEGLQETQYF.

V gene TRBV7-3 combines with J gene TRBJ2-1; TRBD2 agrees at 9 bases. J gave up 6 bases and V 7 bases, and 10 bases lay outside the gene matches. The CDR3 is 15 residues long. Germline V CDR1 and CDR2: SGHTA, FQGTGA. This chain's CDR3 is CASILVAGVANEQFF. CDR3 nucleotides: TGTGCCAGCATTCTCGTAGCGGGAGTGGCCAATGAGCAGTTCTTC.

This clone turned up a few times. The genes are TRBV15 and TRBJ1-2, with 7 bases fitting TRBD1. V shed 2 bases and J 6 bases; nucleotides not matched to a gene: 9. CDR1 and CDR2 from the germline V gene are LNHNV and YYDKDF (reference sequence). The CDR3 has 15 residues. CDR3 loop: CATSRSGQALNGYTF. In DNA form, the CDR3 reads TGTGCCACCAGCAGATCCGGACAGGCACTGAATGGCTACACCTTC.

This clone turned up a few times. The J gene is TRBJ2-7, the V gene TRBV6-5; D might be TRBD1 (5 bases). The CDR3 sequence is 16 residues long. Germline loops: CDR1 MNHEY, CDR2 SVGAGI. V dropped 2 bases and J dropped 6 bases, with 20 bases sitting between them. The CDR3 region is CASSYVIGVGLGEQYF. In nucleotides, the CDR3 is TGTGCCAGCAGTTACGTCATAGGGGTCGGTTTGGGCGAGCAGTACTTC.

This sequence joins TRBV5-4 and TRBJ1-1, with 8 nucleotides matching TRBD1. Germline V gene sequence: CDR1 SGHNT, CDR2 YYREEE (reference sequence). The CDR3 spans 13 residues. J gave up 4 bases and V 4 bases, and 3 bases lay outside the gene matches. The CDR3 region is CASSRQGFTEAFF. The CDR3 nucleotides read TGTGCCAGCAGCCGACAGGGGTTCACTGAAGCTTTCTTT.

As for this clone: Mismatch with germline at one junction end may stem from a read error. Other DNA sequences from this sample encode an identical CDR3 as well. The chain couples TRBV28 to TRBJ1-1; tentative D call: TRBD1 (6 bases). CDR1 is MDHEN and CDR2 is SYDVKM in the germline V gene. CDR3 length: 13 amino acids. This CDR3 is CASSLATGTEAFF. In DNA, the CDR3 is TGCGCCAGCAGTCTCGCGACAGGCACTGAAGCTTTCTTT.

The chain carries TRBV29-1 and TRBJ1-2, with D hard to call. Trimming shortened V by 8 bases and J by 7 bases, and 17 bases separated the two germline ends. This CDR3 spans 12 amino acids. CDR1 SQVTM and CDR2 ANQGSEA come from the germline V gene. The CDR3 DNA follows: TGCAGCACCCGCCGGGGAGAGAGTGGCTACACCTTC. This sequence encodes CSTRRGESGYTF.

This chain links TRBV28 with TRBJ1-1; D may be TRBD1 (5 bases). Germline V gene lookup returns CDR1 MDHEN and CDR2 SYDVKM. This CDR3 comprises 15 residues. V lost 1 base and J lost 4, with 13 bases in between. The CDR3: CASSLSVRRGTEAFF. In nucleotides, the CDR3 is TGTGCCAGCAGTTTATCGGTAAGGAGGGGCACTGAAGCTTTCTTT.

The chain uses TRBV29-1 and TRBJ2-2; 10 nucleotides line up with TRBD1. The junction had 4 bases not matched to a gene; V was cut back by 6 bases and J by 3 bases. Per germline, CDR1 SQVTM and CDR2 ANQGSEA. The CDR3 length is 14 residues. CDR3 in amino acids: CSVTGGIDTGELFF. The CDR3 DNA sequence: TGCAGCGTGACAGGGGGCATTGACACCGGGGAGCTGTTTTTT.

This chain uses TRBV29-1 with TRBJ2-1; D is uncertain. Looked up from germline, CDR1 is SQVTM and CDR2 is ANQGSEA. The length of the CDR3 is 13 residues. The V and J ends lost 1 base and 3 bases respectively, with 7 bases between them. The CDR3 nucleotides are TGCAGCGTTGAAGGAGTATTCTACAATGAGCAGTTCTTC. This gives the protein CSVEGVFYNEQFF.

The V and J genes are TRBV9 and TRBJ2-7; 11 bases align to TRBD2. Germline V CDR1 and CDR2: SGDLS, YYNGEE. J was trimmed by 2 bases and V by 3 bases; bases with no gene match: 4. The CDR3 sequence is 15 residues long. DNA for the CDR3: TGTGCCAGCAGCGCCGGGACTAGCGGTGCCTACGAGCAGTACTTC. Its protein product is CASSAGTSGAYEQYF.

V gene TRBV28 combines with J gene TRBJ2-7; 9 nucleotides agree with TRBD1. This CDR3 comprises 15 residues. J was trimmed by 5 bases and V by 6 bases; bases with no gene match: 11. The germline CDR1 and CDR2 sequences are MDHEN and SYDVKM. The CDR3 reads CASSLPGTGTHEQYF. The CDR3 DNA sequence: TGTGCCAGCAGCTTGCCCGGGACAGGGACCCACGAGCAGTACTTC.

In its sample, this clone was seen once. The chain recombines TRBV16 with TRBJ1-2; 8 bases map to TRBD1. After removal of 1 base from V and 6 bases from J, the junction contained 4 bases not matched to a gene. The CDR3 length is 14 residues. CDR1 and CDR2 from the germline V gene are KGHSY and FQNENV. CDR3 nucleotide sequence: TGTGCCAGCAGCCAATACCAGGGGGCTGATGGCTACACCTTC. It is translated as CASSQYQGADGYTF.